This is a list of T cell receptor beta chains from one sample in a study of shared clonotypes between healthy human individuals. This table comes from immunoSEQ multiplex PCR, and its TCRdb copy is limited to in-frame clones, with some not included. The data show about 2 million clones, around 96% seen once. The sequencing input was naive CD8+ T cells sorted from blood. These receptor sequences come from a man aged 18 to 30 in good health. The conserved cysteine and the conserved F or W are not part of the CDR3 here. Each record gives: clone size, V gene, J gene, CDR3 protein. Where a row states a size, it is once, few, many or the class of an expanded clone; other rows omit it.

size: .
V: TRBV6-1
J: TRBJ2-3
CDR3: ASSEGIFTDTQY

size: .
V: TRBV9
J: TRBJ2-3
CDR3: ASSLGQRSTDTQY

size: once
V: TRBV28
J: TRBJ1-2
CDR3: ASSLRRHEGSDGYT

size: .
V: TRBV28
J: TRBJ1-2
CDR3: ASSLRQNYGYT

size: .
V: TRBV27
J: TRBJ2-3
CDR3: ASSPQGTRADTQY

size: .
V: TRBV6-1
J: TRBJ1-1
CDR3: ASSLLQGNTEAF

size: .
V: TRBV7-2
J: TRBJ2-7
CDR3: ASSLGWQASPDYEQY

size: .
V: TRBV19
J: TRBJ2-7
CDR3: ASSIDFGTKYEQY

size: .
V: TRBV21-1
J: TRBJ2-7
CDR3: ATTQNGKGPLGEQY

size: .
V: TRBV27
J: TRBJ2-7
CDR3: ASGEGEAPYEQY

size: once
V: TRBV1
J: TRBJ2-5
CDR3: TSSQEGGRRREETQY

size: .
V: TRBV6-1
J: TRBJ2-7
CDR3: ASSDSRGGEQY

size: .
V: TRBV9
J: TRBJ2-2
CDR3: ASSQAGRPGELF

size: .
V: TRBV6-5
J: TRBJ2-1
CDR3: ASSYAGTHYNEQF

size: .
V: TRBV10-2
J: TRBJ1-5
CDR3: ASRTGNQPQH

size: .
V: TRBV9
J: TRBJ2-3
CDR3: ASSGGQGGDTQY

size: .
V: TRBV6-1
J: TRBJ1-5
CDR3: ASSDEAGVSQPQH

size: .
V: TRBV5-1
J: TRBJ2-5
CDR3: ASSPYWTSGGETQY

size: once
V: TRBV10-3
J: TRBJ1-5
CDR3: AITLQGGNQPQH

size: .
V: TRBV15
J: TRBJ1-6
CDR3: ATSLRSGVGSPLH

size: .
V: TRBV7-9
J: TRBJ2-5
CDR3: ASRSRLAVQETQY

size: .
V: TRBV19
J: TRBJ2-7
CDR3: ASSDSYEQY

size: .
V: TRBV11-2
J: TRBJ2-5
CDR3: ASSLRGQETQY

size: .
V: TRBV6-5
J: TRBJ2-2
CDR3: ASGSGVMNTGELF

size: .
V: TRBV7-9
J: TRBJ2-5
CDR3: ASSPTQGGQETQY

size: .
V: TRBV4-3
J: TRBJ1-2
CDR3: ASSQDGGVGYGYT

size: .
V: TRBV5-1
J: TRBJ2-7
CDR3: ASQPAKSYEQY

size: .
V: TRBV27
J: TRBJ2-3
CDR3: ASSLLAGDYTDTQY

size: .
V: TRBV2
J: TRBJ1-1
CDR3: ASMGWMNTEAF

size: once
V: TRBV9
J: TRBJ1-3
CDR3: ASSGQGTYNSGNTIY

size: once
V: TRBV4-1
J: TRBJ2-5
CDR3: ASSQELSGAGETQY

size: .
V: TRBV29-1
J: TRBJ2-7
CDR3: SVETGGSDEQY

size: .
V: TRBV9
J: TRBJ2-7
CDR3: ASSSQGSEQY

size: .
V: TRBV4-3
J: TRBJ2-7
CDR3: ASSQGSGSHYEQY

size: .
V: TRBV6-5
J: TRBJ2-7
CDR3: ASWRGYEQY

size: .
V: TRBV28
J: TRBJ1-2
CDR3: ASSLGQGAENYGYT

size: .
V: TRBV4-3
J: TRBJ2-1
CDR3: ASSQDSYNEQF

size: .
V: TRBV10-3
J: TRBJ2-7
CDR3: AISPTRGGTYEQY

size: .
V: TRBV7-3
J: TRBJ2-1
CDR3: ASSSTSYNEQF

size: .
V: TRBV2
J: TRBJ1-2
CDR3: ASSPQTGGEYYGYT

size: .
V: TRBV6-1
J: TRBJ2-7
CDR3: ASSAGSSYEQY

size: .
V: TRBV16
J: TRBJ1-2
CDR3: ASSQSWDGYT

size: .
V: TRBV29-1
J: TRBJ1-2
CDR3: SAMGQSGGYT

size: .
V: TRBV5-6
J: TRBJ2-7
CDR3: ASSLQGHPYEQY

size: .
V: TRBV5-4
J: TRBJ2-1
CDR3: ASSVGWGMDNEQF

size: once
V: TRBV19
J: TRBJ2-5
CDR3: ASGEGHNGETQY

size: .
V: TRBV4-1
J: TRBJ2-7
CDR3: ASSQGRGQEQY

size: once
V: TRBV5-6
J: TRBJ1-3
CDR3: ASSWTTEGTNTIY

size: .
V: TRBV5-1
J: TRBJ2-7
CDR3: ASSPRRRIYEQY

size: .
V: TRBV27
J: TRBJ2-7
CDR3: ASRGTAPKQY

size: .
V: TRBV30
J: TRBJ1-3
CDR3: AWSGQVGGNTIY

size: .
V: TRBV19
J: TRBJ2-5
CDR3: ASSPGVPRWGQY

size: .
V: TRBV9
J: TRBJ2-5
CDR3: ASSASGTPQETQY